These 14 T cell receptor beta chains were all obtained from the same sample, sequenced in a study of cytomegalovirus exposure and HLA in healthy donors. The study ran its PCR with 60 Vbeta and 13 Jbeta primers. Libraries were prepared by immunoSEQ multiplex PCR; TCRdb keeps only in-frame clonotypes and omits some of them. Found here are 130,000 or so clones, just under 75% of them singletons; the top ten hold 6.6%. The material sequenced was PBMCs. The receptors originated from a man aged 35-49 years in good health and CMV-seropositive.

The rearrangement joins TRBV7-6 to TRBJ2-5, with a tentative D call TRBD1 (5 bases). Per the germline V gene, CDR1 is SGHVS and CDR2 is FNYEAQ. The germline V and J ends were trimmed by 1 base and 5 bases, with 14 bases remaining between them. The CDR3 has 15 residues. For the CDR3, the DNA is TGTGCCAGCAGCTTAGGGCAGGGCTGGACCGAGACCCAGTACTTC. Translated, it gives CASSLGQGWTETQYF.

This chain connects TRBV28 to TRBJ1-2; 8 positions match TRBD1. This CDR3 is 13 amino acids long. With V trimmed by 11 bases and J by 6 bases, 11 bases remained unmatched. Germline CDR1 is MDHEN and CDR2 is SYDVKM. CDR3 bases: TGTGCCGGCTCAGACAGGGGTCCCCATGGCTACACCTTC. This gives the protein CAGSDRGPHGYTF.

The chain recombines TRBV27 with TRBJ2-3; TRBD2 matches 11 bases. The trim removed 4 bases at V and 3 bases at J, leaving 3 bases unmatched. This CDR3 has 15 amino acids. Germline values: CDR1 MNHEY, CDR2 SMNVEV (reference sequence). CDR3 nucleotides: TGTGCCAGCAGTTCCCGACTAGCGGGGACAGATACGCAGTATTTT. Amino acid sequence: CASSSRLAGTDTQYF.

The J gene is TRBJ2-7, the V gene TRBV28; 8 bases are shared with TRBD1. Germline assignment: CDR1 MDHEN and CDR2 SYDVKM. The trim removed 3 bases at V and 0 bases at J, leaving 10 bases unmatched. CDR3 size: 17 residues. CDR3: CASSLTSWDRLSYEQYF. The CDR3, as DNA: TGTGCCAGCAGTTTGACCTCATGGGACAGGCTCTCCTACGAGCAGTACTTC.

The CDR3 DNA is TGCGCCAGCACCCCCGGACTAGCGGGAGGGTGGTACGAGCAGTACTTC. Protein: CASTPGLAGGWYEQYF. The V gene is TRBV5-1, the J gene TRBJ2-7, with 15 bases that match TRBD2. The V segment lost 6 bases and the J segment 4 bases; nucleotides outside the gene matches: 8. The CDR3 consists of 16 residues. Germline CDR1 reads SGHRS; CDR2 reads YFSETQ.

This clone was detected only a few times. The CDR3 nucleotides are TGCGCCAGCAGCCAACGACAGGGCTACGAGCAGTACTTC. This encodes CASSQRQGYEQYF. The V call is TRBV4-1, the J call TRBJ2-7; the match to TRBD1 covers 7 bases. The V segment lost 2 bases and the J segment 3 bases; nucleotides outside the gene matches: 1. The CDR3 length is 13 residues. Germline V gene data show CDR1 as MGHRA and CDR2 as YSYEKL.

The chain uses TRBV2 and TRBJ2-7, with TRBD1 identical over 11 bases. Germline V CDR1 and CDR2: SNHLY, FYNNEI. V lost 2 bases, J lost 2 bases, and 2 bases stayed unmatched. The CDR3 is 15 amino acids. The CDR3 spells CASSETGQGAYEQYF. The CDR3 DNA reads TGTGCCAGCAGTGAAACGGGACAGGGGGCCTACGAGCAGTACTTC.

The CDR3 DNA reads as TGTGCCAGCAGCCCACGGACTAGCGGGAGGGCCATGGATGAGCAGTTCTTC. As protein: CASSPRTSGRAMDEQFF. The V gene is TRBV14, the J gene TRBJ2-1, with TRBD2 matching over 15 bases. V lost 4 bases and J lost 8; bases outside the gene matches: 9. Germline CDR1 reads SGHDN; CDR2 reads FVKESK. This CDR3 region has 17 residues.

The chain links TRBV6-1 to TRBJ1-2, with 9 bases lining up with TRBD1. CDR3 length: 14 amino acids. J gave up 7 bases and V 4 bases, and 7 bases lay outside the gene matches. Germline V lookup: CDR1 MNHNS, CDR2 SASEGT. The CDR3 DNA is TGTGCCAGCAGTGGGGGACAGGGTATAATTGGCTACACCTTC. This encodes CASSGGQGIIGYTF.

The CDR3 DNA is TGTGCCAGCAGCGCGCAGGGAGGTGAAAAACTGTTTTTT. Encoded protein: CASSAQGGEKLFF. The chain joins TRBV9 to TRBJ1-4; weak D call: TRBD1 (5 bases). Germline CDR1 is SGDLS and CDR2 is YYNGEE. With 3 bases removed from V and 7 bases from J, the gap between germline ends came to 10 bases. The CDR3 runs to 13 residues.

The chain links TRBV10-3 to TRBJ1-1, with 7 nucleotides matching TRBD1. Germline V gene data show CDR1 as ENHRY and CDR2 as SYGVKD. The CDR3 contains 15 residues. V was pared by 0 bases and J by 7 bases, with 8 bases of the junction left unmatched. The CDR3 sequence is CAISESVGGIGEAFF. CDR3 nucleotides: TGTGCCATCAGTGAGTCTGTAGGGGGCATCGGTGAAGCTTTCTTT.

CDR3 sequence reads: CASLGGAWNEQFF. In DNA form, the CDR3 reads TGTGCCAGTTTAGGGGGGGCATGGAATGAGCAGTTCTTC. The chain links TRBV19 to TRBJ2-1; D possibly corresponds to TRBD2 (7 bases). In germline, CDR1 is LNHDA, CDR2 SQIVND (reference sequence). V lost 8 bases and J 7 bases, leaving 15 bases between the germline ends. This CDR3 is built from 13 residues.

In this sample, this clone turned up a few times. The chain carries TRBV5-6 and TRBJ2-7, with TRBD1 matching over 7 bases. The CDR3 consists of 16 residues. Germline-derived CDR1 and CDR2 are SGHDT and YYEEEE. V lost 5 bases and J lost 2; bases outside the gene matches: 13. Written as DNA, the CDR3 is TGTGCCAGCAGGCTGCACCAGACAGGGCTAACCTACGAGCAGTACTTC. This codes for CASRLHQTGLTYEQYF.

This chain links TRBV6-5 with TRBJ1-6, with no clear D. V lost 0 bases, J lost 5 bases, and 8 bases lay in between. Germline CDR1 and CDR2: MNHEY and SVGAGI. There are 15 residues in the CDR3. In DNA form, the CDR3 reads TGTGCCAGCAGTTACTCGAGGTATCATAATTCACCCCTCCACTTT. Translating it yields CASSYSRYHNSPLHF.